This T cell receptor beta chain comes out of a study of OX40 agonist ivuxolimab in advanced cancers. In terms of the full investigation: Ivuxolimab was a fully human IgG2 agonistic monoclonal antibody targeting the costimulatory receptor OX40 (CD134). In the dose-escalation cohort, 75% to 85% of patients were male, and the mean age was 60 years with a range of roughly 23 to 79. Partial responses were achieved by three dose-escalation patients, of whom one had hepatocellular carcinoma and two had cutaneous melanoma. Among the 50 to 55 dose-escalation patients, approximately 20 had hepatocellular carcinoma, about 15 melanoma, 9 renal cell carcinoma and 9 head and neck cancer. Patients were allowed to have had prior anti-PD-1, anti-PD-L1 or anti-CTLA-4 therapy, and approximately 37% of the dose-escalation patients had been treated with checkpoint inhibitors. The paper reports the monotherapy dose-escalation portion (N of about 54 patients) of the phase I ivuxolimab trial. Intravenous ivuxolimab was administered to patients every 2 weeks at six dose levels: 0.01, 0.1, 0.3, 1.5, 3 and 10 mg/kg. Peripheral TCRbeta sequencing aimed to test whether ivuxolimab altered TCR sequence diversity and caused clonal T-cell expansion. Points the paper makes about the study in general: Low levels of normalized T-cell clonal expansion were also seen in some patients who did not respond. After ivuxolimab, expanded clones were on average more numerous among CD8+ T cells than among CD4+ T cells. At doses of 0.1 to 3.0 mg/kg, clonal expansion of both CD4+ and CD8+ T cells in blood was seen between baseline and week 6. Antigen specificity was not determined for the clonally expanded peripheral T cells. In the 0.1-3.0 mg/kg groups, partial responders had among the lowest normalized peripheral clonal expansion, particularly in CD8+ T cells.

To sequence the TCRbeta CDR3 region, genomic DNA was isolated from the sorted cells. The immunoSEQ Assay was used for sequencing of TCRbeta CDR3 regions. The immuneACCESS repertoire file appears here via TCRdb, limited to in-frame rearrangements. These files lack a portion of the clones; in checked studies, under half of the deficit traces to unresolved V genes, and the cause of the others is not known. The sample table records tens of thousands of clones; about 86% of these occur just once. The top ten clones comprise approximately 15% of the sample. About this clone: There is no known antigen for this receptor. Base qualities are not at hand, and no much larger clone is one base apart.

Patients with a history of autoimmune disease or receiving systemic immunosuppression were excluded from the trial. In every dose cohort, peripheral blood was drawn for TCR sequencing at baseline, cycle 4 day 1, and cycle 7 day 1. The samples were taken from a phase I, first-in-human, multicenter, open-label dose-escalation trial of ivuxolimab. The trial enrolled adults with locally advanced or metastatic head and neck squamous cell, hepatocellular, melanoma or renal cell carcinoma. Before TCR sequencing, CD4+ T cells and CD8+ T cells from peripheral blood were sorted into separate populations. The germline ends are 6 bases apart after V is trimmed by 3 bases and J by 7 bases. CDR1 and CDR2 are drawn from the germline V gene (reference sequence): SEHNR, FQNEAQ. Spanning cysteine to phenylalanine, the CDR3 consists of 11 amino acids. The kept DNA is CDR3 alone, 33 bases in frame from the first base.

This TCR was sampled from an adult with an advanced solid tumor such as melanoma, head and neck, liver or kidney cancer. Recombination linked TRBV7-9 to TRBJ1-1; no D gene call is confident. The sequences come from CD4+ or CD8+ T cells sorted from blood, collected in a trial of the OX40 agonist ivuxolimab. The DNA reads TGTGCCAGCAGCTTTGAACGTGAAGCTTTCTTT. It encodes CASSFEREAFF.